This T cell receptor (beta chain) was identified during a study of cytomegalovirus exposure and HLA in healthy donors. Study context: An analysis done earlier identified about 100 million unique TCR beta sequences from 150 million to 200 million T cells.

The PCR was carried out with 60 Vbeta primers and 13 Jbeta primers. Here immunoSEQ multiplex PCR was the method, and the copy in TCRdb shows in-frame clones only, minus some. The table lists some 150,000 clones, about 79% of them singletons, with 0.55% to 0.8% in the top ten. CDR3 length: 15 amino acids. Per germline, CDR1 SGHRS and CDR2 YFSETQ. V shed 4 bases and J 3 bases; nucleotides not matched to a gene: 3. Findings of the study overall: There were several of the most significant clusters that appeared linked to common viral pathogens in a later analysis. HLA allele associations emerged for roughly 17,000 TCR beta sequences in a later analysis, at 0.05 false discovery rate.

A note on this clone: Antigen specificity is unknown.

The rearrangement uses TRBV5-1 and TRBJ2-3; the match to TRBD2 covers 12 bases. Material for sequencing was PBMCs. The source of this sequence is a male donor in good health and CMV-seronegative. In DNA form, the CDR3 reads TGCGCCAGCAGCACACTAGCGGGGGGTACAGATACGCAGTATTTT. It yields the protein CASSTLAGGTDTQYF.